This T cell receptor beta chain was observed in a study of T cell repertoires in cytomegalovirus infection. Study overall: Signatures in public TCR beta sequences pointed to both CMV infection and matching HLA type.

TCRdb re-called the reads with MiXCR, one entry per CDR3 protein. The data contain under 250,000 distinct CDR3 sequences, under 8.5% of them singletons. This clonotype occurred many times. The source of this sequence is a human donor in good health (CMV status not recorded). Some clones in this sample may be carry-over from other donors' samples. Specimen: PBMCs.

This chain's CDR3 is CASSLRRTGKTTEAFF. The CDR3, as DNA: TGTGCCAGCAGTTTACGAAGGACAGGAAAGACCACTGAAGCTTTCTTT. V usage is TRBV28 and J usage is TRBJ1-1; 7 nucleotides align to TRBD1. The CDR3 sequence is 16 residues long. Unmatched junction bases numbered 10, after V lost 2 bases and J lost 4 bases. CDR1 is MDHEN and CDR2 is SYDVKM in the germline V gene.